A selection of T cell receptor beta chains follows, all from one sample in a study of T cell repertoires in cytomegalovirus infection. TCRdb recomputed calls from the reads with MiXCR, one row per CDR3 protein. The table has around 530,000 distinct CDR3 sequences, roughly 29% seen once; the top ten hold about 12%. Sample: PBMCs. Receptors originate from a human donor in good health (CMV status not recorded). Some clones in this sample may be carry-over from other donors' samples. CDR3s include the opening cysteine and the closing phenylalanine or tryptophan. The D gene is left open where the match is weak. Clone size is given for some rows only: seen once, a few or many times, or a class if the clone is expanded.

. | TRBJ2-2 | TRBV28 | few | CASTSSGTGELFF | TGTGCCAGCACCTCGAGCGGAACCGGGGAGCTGTTTTTT
TRBD2 | TRBJ2-1 | TRBV4-3 | few | CASSQDLTLAGVSNEQFF | TGCGCCAGCAGCCAAGATCTCACTTTAGCGGGAGTGAGCAATGAGCAGTTCTTC
TRBD1 | TRBJ2-6 | TRBV27 | few | CASSFAGGYGANVLTF | TGTGCCAGCAGTTTCGCAGGGGGTTATGGGGCCAACGTCCTGACTTTC
TRBD1 | TRBJ2-2 | TRBV2 | . | CASQRQGQNTGELFF | TGTGCCAGCCAGCGACAGGGCCAGAACACCGGGGAGCTGTTTTTT
TRBD1 | TRBJ2-4 | TRBV7-2 | . | CASSLAGRGRDIQYF | TGTGCCAGCAGCTTAGCGGGCAGGGGGCGTGACATTCAGTACTTC
. | TRBJ2-1 | TRBV11-1 | . | CASSRVFRNEQFF | TGTGCCAGCAGCCGGGTATTCAGGAATGAGCAGTTCTTC
. | TRBJ2-2 | TRBV12-3/TRBV12-4 | . | CASREKDGSGELFF | TGTGCCAGCAGAGAGAAGGATGGTTCCGGGGAGCTGTTTTTT
. | TRBJ2-7 | TRBV5-5 | . | CASSYIRDPLYEQYF | TGTGCCAGCAGTTATATCCGGGACCCCCTTTACGAGCAGTACTTC
. | TRBJ1-2 | TRBV25-1 | few | CASSVGRHYGYTF | TGTGCCAGCAGTGTAGGACGGCACTATGGCTACACCTTC
. | TRBJ2-2 | TRBV24-1 | . | CATSQSSRELFF | TGTGCCACCAGTCAGTCAAGTCGGGAGCTGTTTTTT
. | TRBJ1-1 | TRBV28 | few | CASGSLDRQVFTEAFF | TGTGCCAGCGGAAGTTTGGATCGGCAGGTGTTCACTGAAGCTTTCTTT
. | TRBJ2-4 | TRBV6-6 | . | CASSYSRGGIQYF | TGTGCCAGCAGTTACTCGAGGGGGGGCATTCAGTACTTC
. | TRBJ1-6 | TRBV5-1 | . | CASSLEIGGNNSPLHF | TGCGCCAGCAGCTTGGAAATAGGGGGTAATAATTCACCCCTCCACTTT
TRBD2 | TRBJ2-3 | TRBV5-6 | few | CASSWVAGNTDTQYF | TGTGCCAGCAGCTGGGTAGCGGGAAACACAGATACGCAGTATTTT
TRBD2 | TRBJ2-3 | TRBV12-3/TRBV12-4 | . | CASSLPSGRTDTQYF | TGTGCCAGCAGTTTACCTAGCGGGAGAACAGATACGCAGTATTTT
TRBD1 | TRBJ2-1 | TRBV7-2 | many | CASSSGGSYNEQFF | TGTGCCAGCAGCTCAGGGGGCTCCTACAATGAGCAGTTCTTC
. | TRBJ2-5 | TRBV12-3/TRBV12-4 | many | CASSFSTGVVETQYF | TGTGCCAGCAGTTTTTCTACGGGCGTTGTTGAGACCCAGTACTTC
. | TRBJ2-3 | TRBV10-3 | . | CAIKVPVTDTQYF | TGTGCCATCAAGGTCCCAGTCACAGATACGCAGTATTTT
TRBD2 | TRBJ2-7 | TRBV7-2 | many | CASSLIAGTSGYEQYF | TGTGCCAGCAGCTTAATCGCCGGGACTAGCGGGTACGAGCAGTACTTC
. | TRBJ2-7 | TRBV5-1 | once | CASSFGTPDYEQYF | TGCGCCAGCAGCTTCGGGACTCCGGACTACGAGCAGTACTTC
TRBD2 | TRBJ2-7 | TRBV6-1 | few | CASNPGGGQGEQYF | TGTGCCAGCAACCCGGGGGGGGGGCAGGGCGAGCAGTACTTC
. | TRBJ1-1 | TRBV2 | few | CASSGSRTMNTEAFF | TGTGCCAGCAGTGGATCCAGGACCATGAACACTGAAGCTTTCTTT
. | TRBJ2-1 | TRBV6-1 | once | CASRTDPRYEQFF | TGTGCCAGCCGGACAGACCCACGTTATGAGCAGTTCTTC
. | TRBJ2-3 | TRBV5-6 | . | CASSLRQGLTDTQYF | TGTGCCAGCAGCCTACGACAGGGACTTACAGATACGCAGTATTTT
. | TRBJ1-2 | TRBV11-2 | few | CASSFRGAYTF | TGTGCCAGCAGCTTTCGGGGGGCCTACACCTTC
. | TRBJ1-6 | TRBV27 | few | CASSTYNSPLHF | TGTGCCAGCAGTACCTACAATTCACCCCTCCACTTT
TRBD1 | TRBJ2-3 | TRBV28 | . | CASSSTGVVGTDTQYF | TGTGCCAGCAGTTCGACAGGGGTTGTCGGCACAGATACGCAGTATTTT
. | TRBJ1-5 | TRBV10-3 | . | CAISESKGGNQPQHF | TGTGCCATCAGTGAGTCGAAGGGGGGAAACCAGCCCCAGCATTTT
. | TRBJ1-2 | TRBV5-1 | . | CASSSDPGVSRGYTF | TGCGCCAGCAGCTCAGATCCAGGGGTATCGCGCGGCTACACCTTC
TRBD1 | TRBJ1-2 | TRBV20-1 | . | CSASTGAGNYGYTF | TGCAGTGCATCGACAGGGGCCGGCAACTATGGCTACACCTTC
TRBD2 | TRBJ2-2 | TRBV4-2 | . | CASSHEAGSVGELFF | TGTGCCAGCAGCCACGAAGCGGGATCCGTCGGGGAGCTGTTTTTT
. | TRBJ2-7 | TRBV7-7 | few | CASSPLNRPAGKYF | TGTGCCAGCAGCCCCCTTAATAGGCCTGCGGGGAAGTACTTC
TRBD2 | TRBJ2-5 | TRBV4-3 | . | CASSQGLAGGQETQYF | TGCGCCAGCAGCCAAGGACTAGCGGGTGGGCAAGAGACCCAGTACTTC
. | TRBJ2-1 | TRBV7-2 | many | CASSPRGEGVLGNEQFF | TGTGCCAGCAGCCCTCGAGGAGAGGGAGTCCTAGGCAATGAGCAGTTCTTC
. | TRBJ2-1 | TRBV20-1 | . | CSARVLRGARRNEQFF | TGCAGTGCTAGAGTATTGAGGGGGGCAAGAAGGAATGAGCAGTTCTTC
TRBD1 | TRBJ1-1 | TRBV5-4 | . | CASSFQGAETEAFF | TGTGCCAGCAGCTTTCAGGGGGCGGAAACTGAAGCTTTCTTT
. | TRBJ2-2 | TRBV7-2 | . | CASSLVLYTGELFF | TGTGCCAGCAGCTTAGTTCTCTACACCGGGGAGCTGTTTTTT
TRBD2 | TRBJ2-3 | TRBV12-3/TRBV12-4 | . | CASSSLAGGPGSTQYF | TGTGCCAGCAGTTCGTTAGCGGGAGGGCCCGGTAGTACGCAGTATTTT
TRBD1 | TRBJ2-6 | TRBV13 | once | CASSGAGTGYNGANVLTF | TGTGCCAGCAGCGGTGCCGGGACAGGATATAATGGGGCCAACGTCCTGACTTTC